The clone carrying this TCR beta chain occurred many times. Antigen specificity is unknown. This specimen belongs to a study of identical twins. The study's findings and limits: Carriage of fewer insertions was seen in abundant cord blood beta clonotypes, whereas memory repertoires showed none. Low generation-probability sequences were in excess among twin-shared out-of-frame alpha sequences. Twins showed weaker excess sharing in their beta out-of-frame sequences.

CDR3 length equals 14 residues. The germline V gene has CDR1 SGHDT and CDR2 YYEEEE. V was shortened by 2 bases and J by 5 bases, with 14 bases between the two germline ends. In TCRdb, the 5' RACE reads were re-called with MiXCR into one record per CDR3 protein. This sample carries a few hundred thousand distinct CDR3 sequences, roughly 13% of them seen once, and the ten largest clones take approximately 4%. The same specimen was also included in a second study, on yellow fever vaccine responses in identical twins. As reported in that work: Twins' vaccine T cell response reportedly gave the appearance of partial convergence and partial personalization.

Sample: memory (CD45RO+) T cells sorted from blood. The chain couples TRBV5-6 to TRBJ2-7; the D gene is possibly TRBD2 (6 bases). The TCR comes from a woman younger than 35 in good health. CDR3 in DNA: TGTGCCAGCAGCTTAGGAGGGTCCAGGGACGAGCAGTACTTC. Amino acid sequence: CASSLGGSRDEQYF.